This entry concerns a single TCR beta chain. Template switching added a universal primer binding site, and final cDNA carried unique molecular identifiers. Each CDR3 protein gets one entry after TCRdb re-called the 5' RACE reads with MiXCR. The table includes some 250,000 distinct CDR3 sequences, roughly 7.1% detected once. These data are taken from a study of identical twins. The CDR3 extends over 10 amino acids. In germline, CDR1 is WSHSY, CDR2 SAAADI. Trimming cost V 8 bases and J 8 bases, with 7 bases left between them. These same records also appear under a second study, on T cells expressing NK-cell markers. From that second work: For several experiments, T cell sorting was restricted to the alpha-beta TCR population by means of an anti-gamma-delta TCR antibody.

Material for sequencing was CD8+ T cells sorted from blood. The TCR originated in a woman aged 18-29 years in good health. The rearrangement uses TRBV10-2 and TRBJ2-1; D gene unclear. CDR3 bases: TGCGCCAGCCAAAGTCATGAGCAGTTCTTC. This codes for CASQSHEQFF.